The rows below give T cell receptor beta chains drawn from one sample of a study of T-cell memory formation after mild COVID-19. Each CDR3 protein is one row after TCRdb ran MiXCR on the 5' RACE reads. The sample lists 200,000 to 300,000 distinct CDR3 sequences, roughly 10% seen once, with 20% to 25% in the top ten. Sequencing was carried out using PBMCs or a T cell subset sorted from them (not recorded which). The origin of the receptors is a man between 18 and 35 years old who had mild COVID-19 (a few samples of this study predate the infection). Cell type and time point are not known. Each CDR3 is given with its conserved first and last residue. The D gene is left open where the match is weak. A clone size is listed for some rows: how often the clone was seen (once, few, many), or a class if it is expanded.

j_gene: TRBJ1-2; d_gene: NA; v_gene: TRBV7-9; abundance: few; CDR3aa: CASSSAEGRGFEYGYTF; CDR3nt: TGTGCCAGCAGCTCAGCAGAGGGCAGGGGATTTGAGTATGGCTACACCTTC
j_gene: TRBJ2-2; d_gene: NA; v_gene: TRBV7-2; abundance: few; CDR3aa: CASSNRVPVGGELFF; CDR3nt: TGTGCCAGCAGCAACAGGGTCCCAGTGGGCGGGGAGCTGTTTTTT
j_gene: TRBJ2-1; d_gene: NA; v_gene: TRBV3-1; abundance: many; CDR3aa: CASSHRDGEYNEQFF; CDR3nt: TGTGCCAGCAGCCATAGGGACGGGGAATACAATGAGCAGTTCTTC
j_gene: TRBJ2-1; d_gene: NA; v_gene: TRBV28; abundance: few; CDR3aa: CASHTRNEQFF; CDR3nt: TGTGCCAGCCATACCCGCAATGAGCAGTTCTTC
j_gene: TRBJ1-5; d_gene: TRBD1; v_gene: TRBV12-3/TRBV12-4; abundance: NA; CDR3aa: CASCEDRGNQPQHF; CDR3nt: TGTGCCAGCTGTGAGGACAGGGGCAATCAGCCCCAGCATTTT
j_gene: TRBJ2-4; d_gene: NA; v_gene: TRBV5-6; abundance: few; CDR3aa: CASSLRGTKNIQYF; CDR3nt: TGTGCCAGCAGCTTGAGGGGAACCAAAAACATTCAGTACTTC
j_gene: TRBJ2-7; d_gene: NA; v_gene: TRBV9; abundance: NA; CDR3aa: CASSVRDSAYEQYF; CDR3nt: TGTGCCAGCAGCGTCCGAGACAGTGCCTACGAGCAGTACTTC
j_gene: TRBJ2-1; d_gene: NA; v_gene: TRBV29-1; abundance: few; CDR3aa: CSVAFSYNEQFF; CDR3nt: TGCAGCGTGGCATTCTCCTACAATGAGCAGTTCTTC
j_gene: TRBJ1-2; d_gene: NA; v_gene: TRBV24-1; abundance: NA; CDR3aa: CATSARGGGLDGYTF; CDR3nt: TGTGCCACCAGTGCCCGCGGTGGGGGGCTGGATGGCTACACCTTC
j_gene: TRBJ2-2; d_gene: TRBD1; v_gene: TRBV24-1; abundance: many; CDR3aa: CATSPSDRTMFF; CDR3nt: TGTGCCACCAGTCCCTCGGACAGGACGATGTTTTTT
j_gene: TRBJ2-1; d_gene: TRBD2; v_gene: TRBV4-1; abundance: NA; CDR3aa: CASSQEGAGGPGEQFF; CDR3nt: TGCGCCAGCAGCCAAGAAGGAGCGGGGGGCCCCGGTGAGCAGTTCTTC
j_gene: TRBJ2-7; d_gene: TRBD2; v_gene: TRBV4-1; abundance: NA; CDR3aa: CASSQAVGLAGEGEQYF; CDR3nt: TGCGCCAGCAGCCAAGCCGTGGGACTAGCGGGGGAGGGAGAGCAGTACTTC
j_gene: TRBJ2-3; d_gene: NA; v_gene: TRBV7-2; abundance: few; CDR3aa: CASSPTTNTQYF; CDR3nt: TGTGCCAGCAGCCCAACAACAAATACGCAGTATTTT
j_gene: TRBJ1-1; d_gene: NA; v_gene: TRBV25-1; abundance: NA; CDR3aa: CASSVDRRHLPYEAFF; CDR3nt: TGTGCCAGCAGTGTAGACAGGCGGCACCTGCCTTATGAAGCTTTCTTT
j_gene: TRBJ1-2; d_gene: NA; v_gene: TRBV7-9; abundance: few; CDR3aa: CASSLSVANYGYTF; CDR3nt: TGTGCCAGCAGCTTATCGGTTGCCAACTATGGCTACACCTTC
j_gene: TRBJ2-5; d_gene: TRBD2; v_gene: TRBV12-3/TRBV12-4; abundance: many; CDR3aa: CASSFTRGGRGTQYF; CDR3nt: TGTGCCAGCAGTTTTACTCGGGGGGGCCGGGGGACCCAGTACTTC
j_gene: TRBJ1-6; d_gene: NA; v_gene: TRBV5-1; abundance: few; CDR3aa: CASSLTGTNSPLHF; CDR3nt: TGCGCCAGCAGCCTTACCGGGACTAATTCACCCCTCCACTTT
j_gene: TRBJ2-1; d_gene: TRBD2; v_gene: TRBV12-3/TRBV12-4; abundance: NA; CDR3aa: CASIQLAGGNNEQFF; CDR3nt: TGTGCCAGCATCCAACTAGCGGGGGGGAACAATGAGCAGTTCTTC
j_gene: TRBJ2-7; d_gene: TRBD2; v_gene: TRBV6-6; abundance: few; CDR3aa: CASSTLAGGYSYEQYF; CDR3nt: TGTGCCAGCAGCACATTAGCGGGGGGCTATTCCTACGAGCAGTACTTC
j_gene: TRBJ1-2; d_gene: NA; v_gene: TRBV7-9; abundance: many; CDR3aa: CASSLVGTDYGYTF; CDR3nt: TGTGCCAGCAGCTTAGTTGGGACGGACTATGGCTACACCTTC
j_gene: TRBJ2-5; d_gene: TRBD1; v_gene: TRBV20-1; abundance: few; CDR3aa: CSARDTLGTGALQETQYF; CDR3nt: TGCAGTGCTAGAGATACCCTAGGCACAGGGGCGCTCCAAGAGACCCAGTACTTC
j_gene: TRBJ2-2; d_gene: NA; v_gene: TRBV6-5; abundance: few; CDR3aa: CASREQGPGELFF; CDR3nt: TGTGCCAGCAGGGAACAGGGCCCCGGGGAGCTGTTTTTT
j_gene: TRBJ1-2; d_gene: TRBD1; v_gene: TRBV29-1; abundance: NA; CDR3aa: CSVAGGSMGYTF; CDR3nt: TGCAGCGTAGCAGGGGGCAGTATGGGCTACACCTTC
j_gene: TRBJ2-2; d_gene: NA; v_gene: TRBV3-1; abundance: few; CDR3aa: CASSHGMDTGELFF; CDR3nt: TGTGCCAGCAGCCATGGTATGGACACCGGGGAGCTGTTTTTT
j_gene: TRBJ2-6; d_gene: TRBD1; v_gene: TRBV7-3; abundance: NA; CDR3aa: CASSSGTGPFSGANVLTF; CDR3nt: TGTGCCAGCAGCTCAGGGACAGGGCCCTTCTCTGGGGCCAACGTCCTGACTTTC
j_gene: TRBJ1-2; d_gene: NA; v_gene: TRBV6-1; abundance: few; CDR3aa: CASTRHVGDYGYTF; CDR3nt: TGTGCCAGCACCCGTCATGTAGGGGACTATGGCTACACCTTC
j_gene: TRBJ2-5; d_gene: TRBD2; v_gene: TRBV20-1; abundance: many; CDR3aa: CSANGGGGTQETQYF; CDR3nt: TGCAGTGCCAACGGGGGCGGGGGGACCCAAGAGACCCAGTACTTC
j_gene: TRBJ2-1; d_gene: NA; v_gene: TRBV12-3/TRBV12-4; abundance: few; CDR3aa: CASSSGTLFF; CDR3nt: TGTGCCAGCAGTTCCGGGACGTTGTTCTTC
j_gene: TRBJ2-3; d_gene: TRBD2; v_gene: TRBV24-1; abundance: NA; CDR3aa: CATSDLTSGGKGDTQYF; CDR3nt: TGTGCCACCAGTGACCTGACTAGCGGGGGGAAAGGAGATACGCAGTATTTT
j_gene: TRBJ2-1; d_gene: NA; v_gene: TRBV24-1; abundance: few; CDR3aa: CATSDLLSGSEQFF; CDR3nt: TGTGCCACCAGTGACCTTCTCTCAGGGTCTGAGCAGTTCTTC
j_gene: TRBJ2-1; d_gene: NA; v_gene: TRBV6-2/TRBV6-3; abundance: few; CDR3aa: CASRASSYNEQFF; CDR3nt: TGTGCCAGCAGGGCCAGCTCCTACAATGAGCAGTTCTTC
j_gene: TRBJ1-1; d_gene: NA; v_gene: TRBV5-6; abundance: few; CDR3aa: CASSLTGITEAFF; CDR3nt: TGTGCCAGCAGCTTAACAGGGATCACTGAAGCTTTCTTT
j_gene: TRBJ1-2; d_gene: NA; v_gene: TRBV7-2; abundance: few; CDR3aa: CASSSSPGTVYGYTF; CDR3nt: TGTGCCAGCAGCTCAAGCCCCGGGACCGTTTATGGCTACACCTTC
j_gene: TRBJ2-3; d_gene: TRBD2; v_gene: TRBV7-3; abundance: many; CDR3aa: CASSLTSGGAQYF; CDR3nt: TGTGCCAGCAGCTTAACTAGCGGGGGGGCGCAGTATTTT
j_gene: TRBJ1-1; d_gene: TRBD1; v_gene: TRBV29-1; abundance: few; CDR3aa: CSAPLLVTGDTEAFF; CDR3nt: TGCAGCGCCCCTCTACTAGTTACAGGGGACACTGAAGCTTTCTTT
j_gene: TRBJ2-1; d_gene: TRBD1; v_gene: TRBV5-1; abundance: many; CDR3aa: CASSSTGQNYNEQFF; CDR3nt: TGCGCCAGCAGCTCCACGGGACAGAATTACAATGAGCAGTTCTTC
j_gene: TRBJ2-6; d_gene: NA; v_gene: TRBV5-1; abundance: few; CDR3aa: CASSVGRRSGANVLTF; CDR3nt: TGCGCCAGCAGTGTCGGCCGTCGCTCTGGGGCCAACGTCCTGACTTTC
j_gene: TRBJ1-2; d_gene: NA; v_gene: TRBV6-5; abundance: few; CDR3aa: CASSYSGAEGANYGYTF; CDR3nt: TGTGCCAGCAGTTACTCAGGGGCTGAAGGGGCCAACTATGGCTACACCTTC
j_gene: TRBJ2-3; d_gene: NA; v_gene: TRBV10-3; abundance: NA; CDR3aa: CAISGTFTDTQYF; CDR3nt: TGTGCCATCAGTGGAACCTTCACAGATACGCAGTATTTT
j_gene: TRBJ1-2; d_gene: TRBD1; v_gene: TRBV6-1; abundance: NA; CDR3aa: CASKPGTANYGYTF; CDR3nt: TGTGCCAGCAAGCCCGGGACAGCTAACTATGGCTACACCTTC
j_gene: TRBJ2-6; d_gene: NA; v_gene: TRBV20-1; abundance: NA; CDR3aa: CSARTAGANVLTF; CDR3nt: TGCAGTGCTAGGACAGCTGGGGCCAACGTCCTGACTTTC
j_gene: TRBJ1-4; d_gene: NA; v_gene: TRBV11-1; abundance: NA; CDR3aa: CASSATSTGGEKLFF; CDR3nt: TGTGCCAGCAGTGCCACTTCGACCGGAGGGGAAAAACTGTTTTTT
j_gene: TRBJ2-7; d_gene: NA; v_gene: TRBV20-1; abundance: NA; CDR3aa: CSATQRAGLDEQYF; CDR3nt: TGCAGTGCGACACAGCGGGCAGGGCTGGACGAGCAGTACTTC
j_gene: TRBJ2-1; d_gene: TRBD1; v_gene: TRBV5-1; abundance: NA; CDR3aa: CASSLGQAYNEQFF; CDR3nt: TGCGCCAGCAGCCTGGGACAGGCTTACAATGAGCAGTTCTTC
j_gene: TRBJ1-1; d_gene: NA; v_gene: TRBV5-1; abundance: NA; CDR3aa: CASSVQGRGGSEAFF; CDR3nt: TGCGCCAGCAGCGTACAGGGCAGGGGAGGATCTGAAGCTTTCTTT
j_gene: TRBJ1-6; d_gene: NA; v_gene: TRBV4-1; abundance: few; CDR3aa: CASSQDTGNNSPLHF; CDR3nt: TGCGCCAGCAGCCAAGACACAGGGAATAATTCACCCCTCCACTTT
j_gene: TRBJ1-2; d_gene: NA; v_gene: TRBV27; abundance: few; CDR3aa: CASSSLEGRHGYTF; CDR3nt: TGTGCCAGCAGTTCCCTCGAGGGGCGGCATGGCTACACCTTC
j_gene: TRBJ2-7; d_gene: NA; v_gene: TRBV20-1; abundance: many; CDR3aa: CSARDPQRFPYEQYF; CDR3nt: TGCAGTGCTAGAGATCCCCAACGGTTCCCTTACGAGCAGTACTTC
j_gene: TRBJ2-3; d_gene: TRBD2; v_gene: TRBV5-4; abundance: NA; CDR3aa: CASSGSAGGPSDTQYF; CDR3nt: TGTGCCAGCAGCGGATCAGCGGGGGGGCCCTCAGATACGCAGTATTTT
j_gene: TRBJ1-1; d_gene: NA; v_gene: TRBV7-3; abundance: NA; CDR3aa: CASSPKAGIGEAFF; CDR3nt: TGTGCCAGCAGCCCTAAGGCGGGGATTGGAGAAGCTTTCTTT
j_gene: TRBJ2-2; d_gene: TRBD1; v_gene: TRBV24-1; abundance: NA; CDR3aa: CATSDPVRQGGTGELFF; CDR3nt: TGTGCCACCAGTGATCCGGTACGACAGGGGGGCACCGGGGAGCTGTTTTTT
j_gene: TRBJ2-1; d_gene: TRBD1; v_gene: TRBV5-1; abundance: many; CDR3aa: CASSFGTGGNEQFF; CDR3nt: TGCGCCAGCAGCTTTGGGACAGGGGGCAATGAGCAGTTCTTC
j_gene: TRBJ1-5; d_gene: NA; v_gene: TRBV7-9; abundance: few; CDR3aa: CASKDITVNQPQHF; CDR3nt: TGTGCCAGCAAGGATATTACCGTCAATCAGCCCCAGCATTTT
j_gene: TRBJ1-2; d_gene: NA; v_gene: TRBV11-2; abundance: NA; CDR3aa: CASSLDRQYGYTF; CDR3nt: TGTGCCAGCAGCTTGGACAGACAGTATGGCTACACCTTC